This TCR beta chain was documented in a study of blood T cells in healthy people across ages. A sample-barcoded 5' primer and a J-beta primer mix were used in a second PCR of about 7 to 12 cycles. TCRdb reprocessed the 5' RACE reads with MiXCR, giving one entry per CDR3 protein. The sample holds approximately 800,000 distinct CDR3 sequences, around 34% seen once. The CDR3 totals 15 residues. Per germline, CDR1 DFQATT and CDR2 SNEGSKA (reference sequence). Trimming cost V 6 bases and J 3 bases, with 18 bases left between them. Sequencing was performed on blood. This clonotype was sampled from a man aged 18-30 years in good health. This rearrangement joins TRBV20-1 to TRBJ1-5; D unresolved. This CDR3 is CSARGPVVHNQPQHF. The CDR3 nucleotides read TGCAGTGCCCGCGGACCGGTAGTACACAATCAGCCCCAGCATTTT.